The entry below describes one T cell receptor beta chain. The target antigen is unknown. The authors ran a second PCR of about 7 to 12 cycles using a sample-barcoded 5' primer and a J-beta primer mix. With 12 random nucleotides, a template-switch adaptor tagged each individual cDNA molecule. TCRdb fed the 5' RACE reads into MiXCR, producing one record per CDR3 protein. This sample yields about 830,000 distinct CDR3 sequences, of which around 62% are seen a single time; about a quarter belongs to the top ten. This record comes from a study of blood T cells in healthy people across ages. Study-level findings and limits: Higher diversity, along with more naive CD4+ cells, distinguished long-lived donors from aged donors. With age, beta diversity per million T cells declined roughly linearly, significantly by 40.

The sample comprised blood. The source is a man between 25 and 39 years old in good health.

CDR3 nucleotide sequence: TGTGCCAGCAGCTTATCGAAAGTCTGGGATGAGCAGTTCTTC. It encodes CASSLSKVWDEQFF. The J gene is TRBJ2-1, the V gene TRBV7-2; D is unresolved. The V end lost 2 bases, the J end lost 8 bases, and 13 bases lay between the germline ends. There are 14 residues in the CDR3. Germline V gives CDR1 SGHTA, CDR2 FQGNSA.